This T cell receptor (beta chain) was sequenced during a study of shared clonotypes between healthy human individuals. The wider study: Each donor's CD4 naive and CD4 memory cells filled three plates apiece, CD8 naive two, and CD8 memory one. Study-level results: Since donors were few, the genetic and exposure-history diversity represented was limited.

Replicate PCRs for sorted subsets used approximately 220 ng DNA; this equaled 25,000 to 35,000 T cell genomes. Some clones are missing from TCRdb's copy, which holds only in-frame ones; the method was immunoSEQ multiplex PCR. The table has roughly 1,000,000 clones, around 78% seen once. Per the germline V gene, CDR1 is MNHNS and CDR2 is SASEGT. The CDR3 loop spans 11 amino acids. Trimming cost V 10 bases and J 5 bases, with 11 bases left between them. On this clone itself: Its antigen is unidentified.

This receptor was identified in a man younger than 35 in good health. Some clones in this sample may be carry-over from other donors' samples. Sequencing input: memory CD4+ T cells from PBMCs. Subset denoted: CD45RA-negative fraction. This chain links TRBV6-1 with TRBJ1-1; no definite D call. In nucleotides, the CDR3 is TGTGCCACCTCAGGATTTACTGAAGCTTTCTTT. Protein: CATSGFTEAFF.